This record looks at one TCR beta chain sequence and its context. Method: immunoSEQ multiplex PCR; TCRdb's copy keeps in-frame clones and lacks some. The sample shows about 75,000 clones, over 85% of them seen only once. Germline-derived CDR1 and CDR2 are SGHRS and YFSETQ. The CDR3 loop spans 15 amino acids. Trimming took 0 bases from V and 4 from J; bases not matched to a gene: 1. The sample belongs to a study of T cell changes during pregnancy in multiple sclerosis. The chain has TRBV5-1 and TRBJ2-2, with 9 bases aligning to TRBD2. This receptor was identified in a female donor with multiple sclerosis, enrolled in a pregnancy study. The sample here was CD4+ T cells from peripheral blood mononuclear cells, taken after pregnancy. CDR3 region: CASSLELAGTGELFF. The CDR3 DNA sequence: TGCGCCAGCAGCTTGGAACTAGCGGGCACCGGGGAGCTGTTTTTT.